The 26 T cell receptor beta chains reported below all come from one sample, sequenced in a study of OX40 agonist ivuxolimab in advanced cancers. The method was the immunoSEQ multiplex PCR assay. This is the immuneACCESS table as TCRdb keeps it, with only in-frame sequences that have V and J called. A part of the clones is gone; compared with another copy, unresolved V genes explain less than half, and the rest is unexplained. The sample yields roughly 73,000 clones; about 86% were counted once. Roughly 3% of the sample is taken by the ten largest. This specimen consisted of CD4+ or CD8+ T cells sorted from blood, obtained in a trial of the OX40 agonist ivuxolimab. The receptors were sampled from an adult with an advanced solid tumor such as melanoma, head and neck, liver or kidney cancer.

The chain recombines TRBV28 with TRBJ1-5, with 7 positions matching TRBD1. The CDR3 runs to 15 residues. Trimming removed 6 bases from V and 4 bases from J; junction bases left unmatched: 9. Looked up from germline, CDR1 is MDHEN and CDR2 is SYDVKM. CDR3: CASSSPGQFNQPQHF. The CDR3 coding sequence is TGTGCCAGCAGCTCTCCGGGACAGTTTAATCAGCCCCAGCATTTT.

The DNA for the CDR3 is TGTGCCAGCAGCGTAGTTAGCGGGAGAAGGTACAATGAGCAGTTCTTC. It specifies CASSVVSGRRYNEQFF. V usage is TRBV9 and J usage is TRBJ2-1, with 9 bases matching TRBD2. Germline CDR1 SGDLS, CDR2 YYNGEE. The CDR3 has 16 residues. The junction had 5 bases not matched to a gene; V was cut back by 0 bases and J by 4 bases.

This clone was seen only once. The chain couples TRBV18 to TRBJ2-2; D gene unclear. This CDR3 is built from 12 residues. Trimming removed 1 base at V and 8 bases at J, with 5 bases between. Germline CDR1 is KGHSH and CDR2 is LQKENI. The CDR3 bases are TGTGCCAGCTCACCACGGGTTGGGGAGCTGTTTTTT. This codes for CASSPRVGELFF. Complete variable domain (other parts from reference TRBV18 and TRBJ2-2): NAGVMQNPRHLVRRRGQEARLRCSPMKGHSHVYWYRQLPEEGLKFMVYLQKENIIDESGMPKERFSAEFPKEGPSILRIQQVVRGDSAAYFCASSPRVGELFFGEGSRLTVL.

The chain has TRBV7-9 and TRBJ2-2; a weak D match, TRBD1 (5 bases). This CDR3 comprises 16 residues. V shed 5 bases and J shed 0 bases, with 13 bases lying between them. Germline assignment: CDR1 SEHNR and CDR2 FQNEAQ (reference sequence). In DNA, the CDR3 is TGTGCCAGCAGCCCATTTAAAGGGGCGAACACCGGGGAGCTGTTTTTT. Protein: CASSPFKGANTGELFF.

The chain links TRBV30 to TRBJ1-5; no clear D. V lost 0 bases and J lost 7, with 7 bases in between. The CDR3 is 12 residues long. Germline CDR1 reads GTSNPN; CDR2 reads SVGIG (reference sequence). CDR3 nucleotide sequence: TGTGCCTGGAGTGTAGCCTGGCAGCCCCAGCATTTT. Translating it yields CAWSVAWQPQHF.

The chain employs TRBV4-2 and TRBJ2-2; no firm D call. V lost 4 bases and J 2 bases, leaving 11 bases between the germline ends. Looked up from germline, CDR1 is LGHNA and CDR2 is YNFKEQ. The CDR3 covers 15 residues. In DNA form, the CDR3 reads TGTGCCAGCAGCCCCCGCCACCTCAACACCGGGGAGCTGTTTTTT. Protein sequence: CASSPRHLNTGELFF.

This clone was seen a few times. V gene TRBV7-2 combines with J gene TRBJ2-5, with TRBD1 identical over 7 bases. Losses at the gene ends were 7 bases for V and 5 bases for J; bases not matched to a gene: 13. In germline, CDR1 is SGHTA, CDR2 FQGNSA. This CDR3 is built from 15 residues. The CDR3 protein is CASNPRPGQRETQYF. CDR3 coding DNA: TGTGCCAGCAACCCGAGACCGGGACAGAGGGAGACCCAGTACTTC.

The rearrangement links TRBV6-5 to TRBJ1-4; no reliable D call. V was pared by 7 bases and J by 4 bases, with 13 bases between. This CDR3 has 14 amino acids. Germline loops: CDR1 MNHEY, CDR2 SVGAGI. The CDR3 sequence is CASTRNGDNEKLFF. The CDR3 coding sequence is TGTGCCAGCACAAGGAACGGGGATAATGAAAAACTGTTTTTT.

CDR3 sequence reads: CASSGRPGPPSYGYTF. Written as DNA, the CDR3 is TGTGCCAGCAGCGGGAGACCGGGACCTCCCTCCTATGGCTACACCTTC. The chain uses TRBV7-9 and TRBJ1-2, with a tentative D call TRBD1 (5 bases). Trimming removed 5 bases from V and 4 bases from J, with 20 bases in between. The CDR3 sequence is 16 residues long. Germline-derived CDR1 and CDR2 are SEHNR and FQNEAQ (reference sequence).

V and J are TRBV5-1 and TRBJ1-1; D possibly corresponds to TRBD1 (5 bases). The CDR3 extends over 14 amino acids. With 2 bases removed from V and 3 bases from J, the gap between germline ends came to 11 bases. The V gene's germline CDR1 is SGHRS and CDR2 YFSETQ. The CDR3 here is CASSLQDGDTEAFF. CDR3 DNA sequence: TGCGCCAGCAGCTTACAGGACGGGGACACTGAAGCTTTCTTT.

The J gene is TRBJ2-2, the V gene TRBV2, with 10 bases identical to TRBD1. Germline CDR1 SNHLY, CDR2 FYNNEI. CDR3 size: 14 residues. V shed 4 bases and J 7 bases; nucleotides not matched to a gene: 3. Written as DNA, the CDR3 is TGTGCCAGCAGTGGACAGGGGGCCGGCGGGGAGCTGTTTTTT. It codes for CASSGQGAGGELFF. Using reference TRBV2 and TRBJ2-2 for the parts outside the CDR3, the full variable domain is EPEVTQTPSHQVTQMGQEVILRCVPISNHLYFYWYRQILGQKVEFLVSFYNNEISEKSEIFDDQFSVERPDGSNFTLKIRSTKLEDSAMYFCASSGQGAGGELFFGEGSRLTVL.

V usage is TRBV9 and J usage is TRBJ2-3, with 11 nucleotides matching TRBD2. The germline CDR1 and CDR2 sequences are SGDLS and YYNGEE. Trimming at V came to 1 base and at J to 5 bases, leaving 3 bases not matched to a gene. CDR3 length: 15 residues. CDR3 region: CASSVLAGGRDTQYF. The CDR3 region has the DNA TGTGCCAGCAGCGTACTAGCGGGGGGTAGAGATACGCAGTATTTT. The full variable domain, its missing parts supplied by reference TRBV9 and TRBJ2-3, is DSGVTQTPKHLITATGQRVTLRCSPRSGDLSVYWYQQSLDQGLQFLIQYYNGEERAKGNILERFSAQQFPDLHSELNLSSLELGDSALYFCASSVLAGGRDTQYFGPGTRLTVL.

This chain connects TRBV11-2 to TRBJ2-5; 10 bases line up with TRBD1. Germline lookup yields CDR1 SGHAT and CDR2 FQNNGV. The CDR3 has 14 residues. V shed 7 bases, J shed 5 bases, and the junction held 7 bases outside the gene matches. The CDR3 DNA follows: TGTGCCAGCAAACCCGGACAGGGGGGGGAGACCCAGTACTTC. It translates to CASKPGQGGETQYF. The variable domain in full, completed from reference TRBV11-2 and TRBJ2-5, reads EAGVAQSPRYKIIEKRQSVAFWCNPISGHATLYWYQQILGQGPKLLIQFQNNGVVDDSQLPKDRFSAERLKGVDSTLKIQPAKLEDSAVYLCASKPGQGGETQYFGPGTRLLVL.

This clone was counted a few times. The J gene is TRBJ1-1, the V gene TRBV19, with unresolved D. The CDR3 covers 16 residues. Trimming pared 5 bases from V and 2 bases from J, leaving 18 bases between. Germline CDR1 is LNHDA and CDR2 is SQIVND (reference sequence). The chain's CDR3 is CASSPTLLQLNTEAFF. The CDR3 DNA follows: TGTGCCAGTAGTCCCACACTCCTCCAACTTAACACTGAAGCTTTCTTT.

This chain uses TRBV5-1 with TRBJ1-2, with 8 bases fitting TRBD1. The CDR3 covers 13 residues. J gave up 7 bases and V 5 bases, and 7 bases lay outside the gene matches. Germline V lookup: CDR1 SGHRS, CDR2 YFSETQ. As DNA, the CDR3 is TGCGCCAGCAGGGTAGGACAGGGCGCTGGCTACACCTTC. Its translation: CASRVGQGAGYTF.

J is TRBJ2-7 and V is TRBV6-6; 7 bases map to TRBD1. Per germline, CDR1 MNHNY and CDR2 SVGAGI (reference sequence). There are 15 residues in the CDR3. After removal of 2 bases from V and 0 bases from J, the junction contained 4 bases not matched to a gene. The CDR3, as DNA: TGTGCCAGCAGTTACGGGACAGCAAACTCCTACGAGCAGTACTTC. Translation: CASSYGTANSYEQYF.

This chain links TRBV6-6 with TRBJ2-7; TRBD1 matches 9 bases. CDR1 is MNHNY, CDR2 SVGAGI, per germline (reference sequence). The CDR3 sequence is 16 residues long. After removal of 2 bases from V and 2 bases from J, the junction contained 7 bases not matched to a gene. The CDR3 DNA reads as TGTGCCAGCAGTTACGGCGGACAGGGGACGGCCTACGAGCAGTACTTC. Amino acid sequence: CASSYGGQGTAYEQYF.

The J gene is TRBJ1-3, the V gene TRBV7-9, with a possible D match to TRBD1 (5 bases). The CDR3 sequence is 15 residues long. V gave up 4 bases and J gave up 0 bases, with 10 bases separating them. Looked up from germline, CDR1 is SEHNR and CDR2 is FQNEAQ (reference sequence). CDR3 sequence: CASSYGALSGNTIYF. CDR3 nucleotides: TGTGCCAGCAGCTATGGGGCACTCTCTGGAAACACCATATATTTT.

This sequence joins TRBV7-9 and TRBJ1-2, with D tentatively TRBD1 (5 bases). Trimming pared 1 base from V and 4 bases from J, leaving 10 bases between. Germline-derived CDR1 and CDR2 are SEHNR and FQNEAQ (reference sequence). This CDR3 is built from 14 residues. The DNA for the CDR3 is TGTGCCAGCAGCTTAGACGGGACGGGCTATGGCTACACCTTC. Protein: CASSLDGTGYGYTF. Using reference TRBV7-9 and TRBJ1-2 for the parts outside the CDR3, the full variable domain is DTGVSQNPRHKITKRGQNVTFRCDPISEHNRLYWYRQTLGQGPEFLTYFQNEAQLEKSRLLSDRFSAERPKGSFSTLEIQRTEQGDSAMYLCASSLDGTGYGYTFGSGTRLTVV.

In DNA, the CDR3 is TGTGCCAGTAGTACTTTCGGGGGTTTCGATACGCAGTATTTT. This gives the protein CASSTFGGFDTQYF. The rearrangement links TRBV19 to TRBJ2-3; tentative D call: TRBD2 (6 bases). Deletions cut 4 bases from V and 6 bases from J, with 14 bases between. This CDR3 contains 14 residues. CDR1 is LNHDA, CDR2 SQIVND, per germline (reference sequence).

This rearrangement joins TRBV5-1 to TRBJ1-2; 10 positions agree with TRBD1. Germline CDR1 and CDR2: SGHRS and YFSETQ. The CDR3 consists of 14 residues. V trimming: 0 bases; J trimming: 4 bases; junction bases outside the gene matches: 0. CDR3 loop: CASSLGDRGYGYTF. The CDR3 nucleotides read TGCGCCAGCAGCTTGGGGGACAGGGGCTATGGCTACACCTTC.

The V call is TRBV4-1, the J call TRBJ1-5; TRBD1 matches 8 bases. This CDR3 has 15 amino acids. V shed 0 bases and J 5 bases; nucleotides not matched to a gene: 3. Germline loops: CDR1 MGHRA, CDR2 YSYEKL. The CDR3 DNA is TGCGCCAGCAGCCAAGACGACAGGGGCGATCAGCCCCAGCATTTT. Encoded protein: CASSQDDRGDQPQHF.

The chain carries TRBV4-2 and TRBJ1-3; D perhaps matches TRBD1 (5 bases). The germline gives CDR1 LGHNA, CDR2 YNFKEQ. V was pared by 0 bases and J by 0 bases, with 12 bases between. CDR3 size: 17 residues. Here the CDR3 reads CASSQEVSRGSGNTIYF. The CDR3 nucleotides read TGTGCCAGCAGCCAAGAAGTCTCAAGGGGCTCTGGAAACACCATATATTTT.

The chain combines TRBV5-1 with TRBJ2-3; tentatively, D is TRBD1 (5 bases). The V end was cut by 4 bases, the J end by 5 bases, with 14 bases between. This CDR3 is 14 amino acids long. Looked up from germline, CDR1 is SGHRS and CDR2 is YFSETQ. CDR3 in amino acids: CASSKAQGLDTQYF. The CDR3 DNA is TGCGCCAGCAGCAAGGCCCAGGGCCTAGATACGCAGTATTTT.

This clone was detected a few times. The chain carries TRBV14 and TRBJ2-6; D tentatively reads TRBD1 or TRBD2 (5 bases each). The germline V gene has CDR1 SGHDN and CDR2 FVKESK. V lost 2 bases, J lost 12 bases, and 38 bases lay in between. The CDR3 totals 22 residues. The CDR3 DNA sequence: TGTGCCAGCAGCCAAAAAAAGCTAGGGGAGTCCCCTCTGAGGTCCGAGCCAGGCGTCCTGACTTTC. It is translated as CASSQKKLGESPLRSEPGVLTF.

The J gene is TRBJ1-6, the V gene TRBV11-2; D gene unclear. Germline V lookup: CDR1 SGHAT, CDR2 FQNNGV. Trimming took off 3 bases at V and 7 bases at J, with 10 bases between the two ends. The CDR3 loop spans 14 amino acids. Written as DNA, the CDR3 is TGTGCCAGCAGCTTTCTGAGCACAAATTCACCCCTCCACTTT. Protein: CASSFLSTNSPLHF.